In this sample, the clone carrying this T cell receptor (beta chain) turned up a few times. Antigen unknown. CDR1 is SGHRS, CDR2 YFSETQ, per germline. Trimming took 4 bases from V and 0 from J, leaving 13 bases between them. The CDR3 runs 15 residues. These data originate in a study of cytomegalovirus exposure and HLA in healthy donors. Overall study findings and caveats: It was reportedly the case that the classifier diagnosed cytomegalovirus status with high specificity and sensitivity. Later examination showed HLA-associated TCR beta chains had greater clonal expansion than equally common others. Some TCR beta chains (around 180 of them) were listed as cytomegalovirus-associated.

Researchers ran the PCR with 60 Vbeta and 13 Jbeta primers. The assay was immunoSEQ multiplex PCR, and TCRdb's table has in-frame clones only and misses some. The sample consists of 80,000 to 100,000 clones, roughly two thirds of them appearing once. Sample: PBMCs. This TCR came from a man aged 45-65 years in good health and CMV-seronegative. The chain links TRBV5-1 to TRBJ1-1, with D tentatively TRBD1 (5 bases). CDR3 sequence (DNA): TGCGCCAGCAGCCAGGGAAGTGCCCTGAACACTGAAGCTTTCTTT. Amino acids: CASSQGSALNTEAFF.